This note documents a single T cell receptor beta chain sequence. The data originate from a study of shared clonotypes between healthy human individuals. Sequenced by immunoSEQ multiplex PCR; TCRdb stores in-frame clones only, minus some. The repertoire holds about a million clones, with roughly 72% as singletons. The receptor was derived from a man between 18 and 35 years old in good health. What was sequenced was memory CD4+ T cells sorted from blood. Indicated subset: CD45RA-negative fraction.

The CDR3 loop reads CASTTDRGRATEAFF. The CDR3 DNA reads as TGTGCCAGCACCACGGACAGGGGGCGAGCGACTGAAGCTTTCTTT. This sequence joins TRBV2 and TRBJ1-1; 11 nucleotides line up with TRBD1. Germline V gene sequence: CDR1 SNHLY, CDR2 FYNNEI. The CDR3 sequence is 15 residues long. Losses at the gene ends were 7 bases for V and 5 bases for J; bases not matched to a gene: 9.